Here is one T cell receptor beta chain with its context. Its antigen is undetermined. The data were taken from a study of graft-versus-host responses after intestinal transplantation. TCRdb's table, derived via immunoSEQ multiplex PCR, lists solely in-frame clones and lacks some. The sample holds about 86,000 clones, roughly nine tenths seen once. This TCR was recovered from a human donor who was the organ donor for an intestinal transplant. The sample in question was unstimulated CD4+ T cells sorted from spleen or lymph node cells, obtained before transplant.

The CDR3, as DNA: TGTGCCAGCAGCCGGGGGGATTCCTCTGGAAACACCATATATTTT. The encoded protein is CASSRGDSSGNTIYF. The gene calls are TRBV5-5 and TRBJ1-3; tentatively, D is TRBD1 (5 bases). Germline V gene lookup returns CDR1 SGHKS and CDR2 YYEKEE (reference sequence). The CDR3 has 15 residues. V was shortened by 4 bases and J by 0 bases, with 11 bases between the two germline ends.